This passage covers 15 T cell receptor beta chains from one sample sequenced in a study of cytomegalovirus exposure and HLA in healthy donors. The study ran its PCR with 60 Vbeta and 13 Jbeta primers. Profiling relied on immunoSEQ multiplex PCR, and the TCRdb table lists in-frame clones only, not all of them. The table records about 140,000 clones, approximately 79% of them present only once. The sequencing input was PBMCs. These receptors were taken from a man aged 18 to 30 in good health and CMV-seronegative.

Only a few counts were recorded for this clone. The CDR3: CASSKQVNTEAFF. The CDR3 coding sequence is TGCGCCAGCAGTAAACAGGTGAACACTGAAGCTTTCTTT. The gene calls are TRBV5-1 and TRBJ1-1, with D tentatively TRBD1 (5 bases). The V end lost 5 bases, the J end lost 0 bases, and 8 bases lay between the germline ends. The germline gives CDR1 SGHRS, CDR2 YFSETQ. The CDR3 loop spans 13 amino acids.

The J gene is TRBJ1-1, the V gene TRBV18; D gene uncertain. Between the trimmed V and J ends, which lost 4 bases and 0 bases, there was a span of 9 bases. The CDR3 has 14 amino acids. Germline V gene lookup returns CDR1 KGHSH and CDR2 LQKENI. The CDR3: CASSRAILNTEAFF. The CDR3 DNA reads TGTGCCAGCTCACGGGCTATTTTGAACACTGAAGCTTTCTTT.

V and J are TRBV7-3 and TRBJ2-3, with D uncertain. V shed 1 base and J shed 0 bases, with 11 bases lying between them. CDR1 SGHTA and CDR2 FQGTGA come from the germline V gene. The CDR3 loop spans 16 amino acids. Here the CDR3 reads CASSLNSLASTDTQYF. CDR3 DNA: TGTGCCAGCAGCTTAAATAGCCTGGCTAGCACAGATACGCAGTATTTT.

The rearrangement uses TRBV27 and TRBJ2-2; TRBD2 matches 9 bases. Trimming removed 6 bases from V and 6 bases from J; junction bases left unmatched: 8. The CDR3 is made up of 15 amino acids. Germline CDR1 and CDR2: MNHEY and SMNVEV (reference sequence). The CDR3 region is CASSHLRGGAGELFF. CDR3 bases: TGTGCCAGCAGCCACCTTCGCGGGGGGGCCGGGGAGCTGTTTTTT.

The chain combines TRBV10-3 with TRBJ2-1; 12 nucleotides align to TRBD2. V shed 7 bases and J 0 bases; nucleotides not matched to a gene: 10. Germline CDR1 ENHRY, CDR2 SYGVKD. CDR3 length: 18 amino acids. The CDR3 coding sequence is TGTGCCATCACTCTAACTAGCGGGGGGCTCAGCTCCTACAATGAGCAGTTCTTC. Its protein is CAITLTSGGLSSYNEQFF.

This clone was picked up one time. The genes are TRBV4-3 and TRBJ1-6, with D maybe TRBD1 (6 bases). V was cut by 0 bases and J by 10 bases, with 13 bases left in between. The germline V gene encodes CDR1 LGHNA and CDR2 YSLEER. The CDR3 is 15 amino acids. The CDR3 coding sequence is TGCGCCAGCAGCCAAGATCCCAGGGGCGGCTCACCCCTCCACTTT. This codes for CASSQDPRGGSPLHF.

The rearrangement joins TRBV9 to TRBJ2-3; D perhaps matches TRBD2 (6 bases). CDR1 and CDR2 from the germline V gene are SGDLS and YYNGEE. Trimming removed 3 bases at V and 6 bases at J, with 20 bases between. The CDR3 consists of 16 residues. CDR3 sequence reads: CASSAPRDGGVDTQYF. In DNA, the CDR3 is TGTGCCAGCAGCGCCCCTCGGGACGGGGGTGTGGATACGCAGTATTTT.

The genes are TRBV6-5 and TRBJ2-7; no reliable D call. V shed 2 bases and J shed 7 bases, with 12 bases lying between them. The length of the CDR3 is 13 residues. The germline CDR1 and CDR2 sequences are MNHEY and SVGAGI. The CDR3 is CASSYGQSREQYF. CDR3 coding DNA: TGTGCCAGCAGTTACGGTCAAAGTCGGGAGCAGTACTTC.

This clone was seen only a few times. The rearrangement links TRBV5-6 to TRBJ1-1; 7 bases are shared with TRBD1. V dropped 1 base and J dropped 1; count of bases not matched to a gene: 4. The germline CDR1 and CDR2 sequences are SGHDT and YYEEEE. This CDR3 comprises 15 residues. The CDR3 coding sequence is TGTGCCAGCAGCTTGAGGGGGCCGGGGAACACTGAAGCTTTCTTT. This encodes CASSLRGPGNTEAFF.

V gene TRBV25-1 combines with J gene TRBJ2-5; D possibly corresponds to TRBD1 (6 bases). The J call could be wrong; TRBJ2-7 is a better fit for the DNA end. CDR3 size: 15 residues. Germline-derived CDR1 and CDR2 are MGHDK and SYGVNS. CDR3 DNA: TGTGCCAGCAGTGAAACGGAGCAGGGGCCCTACGAGCAGTACTTC. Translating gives CASSETEQGPYEQYF.

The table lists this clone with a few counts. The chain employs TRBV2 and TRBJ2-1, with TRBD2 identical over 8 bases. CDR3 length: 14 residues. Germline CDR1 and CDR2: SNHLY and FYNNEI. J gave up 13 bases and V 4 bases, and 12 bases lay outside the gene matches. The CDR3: CASSGLGGGAFQFF. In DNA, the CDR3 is TGTGCCAGCAGTGGCCTCGGGGGGGGCGCATTCCAGTTCTTC.

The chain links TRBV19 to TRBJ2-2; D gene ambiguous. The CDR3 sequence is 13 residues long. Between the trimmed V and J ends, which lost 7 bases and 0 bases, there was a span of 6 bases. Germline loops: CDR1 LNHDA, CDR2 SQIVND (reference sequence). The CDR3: CASTRANTGELFF. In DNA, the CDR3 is TGTGCCAGTACTCGGGCGAACACCGGGGAGCTGTTTTTT.

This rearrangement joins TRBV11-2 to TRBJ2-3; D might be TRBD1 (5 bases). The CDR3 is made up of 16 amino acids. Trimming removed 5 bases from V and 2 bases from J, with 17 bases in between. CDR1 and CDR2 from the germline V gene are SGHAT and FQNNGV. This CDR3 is CASSQTGISHTDTQYF. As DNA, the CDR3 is TGTGCCAGCAGCCAAACAGGAATCTCCCACACAGATACGCAGTATTTT.

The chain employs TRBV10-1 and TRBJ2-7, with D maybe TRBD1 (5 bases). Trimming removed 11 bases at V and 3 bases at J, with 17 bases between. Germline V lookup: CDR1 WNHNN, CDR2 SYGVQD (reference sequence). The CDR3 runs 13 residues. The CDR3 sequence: CAGPRQGYYEQYF. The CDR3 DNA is TGCGCCGGGCCTCGGCAGGGATACTACGAGCAGTACTTC.

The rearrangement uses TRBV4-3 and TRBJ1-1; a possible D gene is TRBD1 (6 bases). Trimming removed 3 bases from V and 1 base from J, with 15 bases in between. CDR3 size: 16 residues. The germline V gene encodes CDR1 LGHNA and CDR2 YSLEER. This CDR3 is CASSHTGRGENTEAFF. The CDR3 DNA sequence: TGCGCCAGCAGCCATACGGGCAGGGGCGAGAACACTGAAGCTTTCTTT.